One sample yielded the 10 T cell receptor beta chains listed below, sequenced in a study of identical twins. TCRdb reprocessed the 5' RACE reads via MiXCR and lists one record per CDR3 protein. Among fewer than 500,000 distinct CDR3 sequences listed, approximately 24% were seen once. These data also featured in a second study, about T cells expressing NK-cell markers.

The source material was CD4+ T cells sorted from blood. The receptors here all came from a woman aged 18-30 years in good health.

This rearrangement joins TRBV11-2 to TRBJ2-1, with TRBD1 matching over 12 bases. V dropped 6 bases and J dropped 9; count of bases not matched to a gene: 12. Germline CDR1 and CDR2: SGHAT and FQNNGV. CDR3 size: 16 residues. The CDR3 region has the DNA TGTGCCAGCAGAAAACCGGGACAGGGGGCTCGGATTGAGCAGTTCTTC. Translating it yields CASRKPGQGARIEQFF.

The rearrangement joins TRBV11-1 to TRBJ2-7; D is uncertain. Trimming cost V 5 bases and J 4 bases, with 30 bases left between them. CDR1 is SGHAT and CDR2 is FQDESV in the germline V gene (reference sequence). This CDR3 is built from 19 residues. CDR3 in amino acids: CASSRPNIVTPVLEYEQYF. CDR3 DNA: TGTGCCAGCAGCCGCCCCAATATCGTAACTCCTGTTCTAGAATACGAGCAGTACTTC. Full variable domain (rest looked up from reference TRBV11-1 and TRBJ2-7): EAEVAQSPRYKITEKSQAVAFWCDPISGHATLYWYRQILGQGPELLVQFQDESVVDDSQLPKDRFSAERLKGVDSTLKIQPAELGDSAMYLCASSRPNIVTPVLEYEQYFGPGTRLTVT.

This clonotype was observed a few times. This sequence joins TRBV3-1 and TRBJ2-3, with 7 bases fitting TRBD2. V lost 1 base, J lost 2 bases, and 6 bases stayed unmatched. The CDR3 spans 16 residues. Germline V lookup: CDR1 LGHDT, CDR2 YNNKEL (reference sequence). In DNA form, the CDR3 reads TGTGCCAGCAGCCAAGGGCTAGCGGCATACACAGATACGCAGTATTTT. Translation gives CASSQGLAAYTDTQYF.

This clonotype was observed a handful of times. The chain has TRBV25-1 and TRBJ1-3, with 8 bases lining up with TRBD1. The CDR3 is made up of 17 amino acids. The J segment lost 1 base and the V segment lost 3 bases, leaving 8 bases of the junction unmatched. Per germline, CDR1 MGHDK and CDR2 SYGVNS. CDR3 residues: CASSDPTGGLSGNTIYF. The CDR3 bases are TGTGCCAGCAGTGATCCAACAGGGGGATTGTCTGGAAACACCATATATTTT.

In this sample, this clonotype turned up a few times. CDR3 nucleotide sequence: TGCAGTGCTAGAGGGTGGGAGGGGCAGCCCCAGCATTTT. It translates to CSARGWEGQPQHF. V gene TRBV20-1 combines with J gene TRBJ1-5; a weak D match, TRBD1 (5 bases). The CDR3 runs to 13 residues. CDR1 is DFQATT and CDR2 is SNEGSKA in the germline V gene (reference sequence). The V end lost 1 base, the J end lost 7 bases, and 11 bases lay between the germline ends.

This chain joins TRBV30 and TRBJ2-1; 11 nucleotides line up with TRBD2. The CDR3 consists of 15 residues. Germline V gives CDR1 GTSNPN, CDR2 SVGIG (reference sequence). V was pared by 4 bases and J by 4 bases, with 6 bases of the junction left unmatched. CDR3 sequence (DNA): TGTGCCTGGACCCAACTAGCGGGAGCATACAATGAGCAGTTCTTC. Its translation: CAWTQLAGAYNEQFF.

As DNA, the CDR3 is TGTGCCAGCAGCGCCCCACTAGCGGGGGGGCCTGCGGATACGCAGTATTTT. Translating it yields CASSAPLAGGPADTQYF. This sequence joins TRBV9 and TRBJ2-3; 13 nucleotides line up with TRBD2. Looked up from germline, CDR1 is SGDLS and CDR2 is YYNGEE. The CDR3 is 17 amino acids. V trimming: 3 bases; J trimming: 6 bases; junction bases outside the gene matches: 10.

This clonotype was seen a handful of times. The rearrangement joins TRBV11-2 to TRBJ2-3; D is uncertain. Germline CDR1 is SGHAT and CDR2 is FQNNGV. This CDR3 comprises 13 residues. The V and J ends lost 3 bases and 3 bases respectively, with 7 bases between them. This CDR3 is CASSLPRTDTQYF. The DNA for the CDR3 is TGTGCCAGCAGCTTGCCTAGAACAGATACGCAGTATTTT.

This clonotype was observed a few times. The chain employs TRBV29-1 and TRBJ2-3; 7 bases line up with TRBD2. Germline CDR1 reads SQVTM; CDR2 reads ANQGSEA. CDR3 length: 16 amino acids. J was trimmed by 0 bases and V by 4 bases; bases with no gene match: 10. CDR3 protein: CSVVPPSGTSTDTQYF. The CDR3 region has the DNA TGCAGCGTTGTCCCTCCTAGCGGTACTAGCACAGATACGCAGTATTTT.

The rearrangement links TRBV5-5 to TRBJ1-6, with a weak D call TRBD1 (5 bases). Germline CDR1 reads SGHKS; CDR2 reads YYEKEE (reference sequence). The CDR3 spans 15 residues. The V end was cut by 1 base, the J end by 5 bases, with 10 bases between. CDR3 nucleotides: TGTGCCAGCAGCTTGATGGGCAGGGATAATTCACCCCTCCACTTT. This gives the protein CASSLMGRDNSPLHF.